One and the same sample provided the 2 T cell receptor beta chains below, sequenced in a study of PD-L1 blockade in urothelial cancer. The table came from immunoSEQ multiplex PCR; TCRdb's copy has only in-frame clones and leaves some out. The sample contains about 29,000 clones, around 87% of which appear only once. This sample comprised PBMCs, obtained around atezolizumab (anti-PD-L1) treatment. The origin of the receptors is a man in his fifties or sixties with urothelial cancer.

The chain links TRBV7-2 to TRBJ2-5; 11 bases align to TRBD1. J lost 0 bases, V lost 5 bases, and 11 bases had no gene match. Germline V gene data show CDR1 as SGHTA and CDR2 as FQGNSA. The CDR3 has 18 amino acids. CDR3 in DNA: TGTGCCAGCAGCCGTCGGACAGGGGGCAACTTGTACCAAGAGACCCAGTACTTC. Encoded protein: CASSRRTGGNLYQETQYF.

This chain uses TRBV19 with TRBJ2-7, with a possible D match to TRBD1 (5 bases). The CDR3 contains 13 residues. In germline, CDR1 is LNHDA, CDR2 SQIVND (reference sequence). V lost 3 bases and J lost 4, with 10 bases in between. The DNA for the CDR3 is TGTGCCAGTAGTATGTTTCACAGGTACGAGCAGTACTTC. The encoded protein is CASSMFHRYEQYF.